This T cell receptor beta chain comes out of a study of blood T cell repertoires in COVID-19. Overall study context: The cDNA or gDNA used as material had been derived from T cells, B-cell-depleted T cells, or PBMCs.

In the original processing: Estimation of nucleated cell counts was performed using reference gene primer amplification. Generated by immunoSEQ multiplex PCR, the TCRdb table keeps only in-frame clones and is missing some. V and J calls and clone size are those listed in that table; D and trimming were worked out from the DNA. Among about 75,000 clones, more than 75% were seen once, and the ten largest hold about 21%. Germline loops: CDR1 MNHEY, CDR2 SMNVEV (reference sequence). V was pared by 4 bases and J by 8 bases, with 7 bases of the junction left unmatched. The CDR3 spans 13 residues. This clone was counted only a few times.

This clonotype was sampled from a human donor in a cohort sampled during active COVID-19. Sample: peripheral blood. The chain employs TRBV27 and TRBJ1-2; 7 bases line up with TRBD1. The CDR3 sequence: CASSSYRGLGYTF. The CDR3 DNA follows: TGTGCCAGCAGTTCCTACAGGGGATTGGGCTACACCTTC.